This TCR beta chain was captured by sequencing in a study of PD-1 blockade in classical Hodgkin lymphoma. Looking at the study overall: Patients received nivolumab 3 mg/kg intravenously every 2 weeks. Study-wide results and limits: The causes of the repertoire differences, possibly disease activity or prior therapy, remain undefined. CD4+ TCR diversity, unlike CD8+, rose significantly by C4D1.

There was relapse after autologous stem cell transplantation in every patient, and there was variation in brentuximab vedotin exposure. Relapsed/refractory classical Hodgkin lymphoma patients had complete, partial or progressive responses. As to this clone: Antigen specificity is unknown.

The CDR3 has 13 amino acids. The germline gives CDR1 GTSNPN, CDR2 SVGIG (reference sequence). V lost 6 bases and J lost 1, with 9 bases in between. Profiling relied on immunoSEQ multiplex PCR, and the TCRdb table lists in-frame clones only, not all of them. This repertoire shows tens of thousands of clones, roughly nine tenths found once; its top ten account for approximately 16%. The receptor comes from a human donor with classical Hodgkin lymphoma. The rearrangement joins TRBV30 to TRBJ2-2, with a possible D match to TRBD1 (6 bases). The sequencing here drew on peripheral blood mononuclear cells (PBMCs), taken at baseline. This CDR3 reads CACHRENTGELFF. For the CDR3, the DNA is TGTGCCTGTCACAGGGAGAACACCGGGGAGCTGTTTTTT.